These T cell receptor beta chains were read from a single sample in a study of beta chain features in type 1 diabetes. Measured with immunoSEQ multiplex PCR; TCRdb has only the in-frame clones, and not every one. The sample consists of 350,000 or so clones, about 19% of them appearing once. The sample taken for sequencing was naive CD4+ T cells from blood. The receptors were gathered from a woman aged 18 to 35 in good health. The CDR3 runs from the conserved cysteine through the conserved F or W. D genes are given only for firm matches. Part of the rows lack a size; the others show once, few, many or a class for expanded clones.

j_call clone_size v_call d_call cdr3_nt cdr3_aa
TRBJ2-5 . TRBV20-1 . TGCTCCCTGTTCCGAGAGACCCAGTACTTC CSLFRETQYF
TRBJ2-1 . TRBV19 TRBD2 TGTGCCAGCACCATAGGGAGCGCCAGCGGGAGAACGGATGAGCAGTTCTTC CASTIGSASGRTDEQFF
TRBJ2-1 . TRBV30 . TGTGCCTGGAGTGACACAGGCAGGGGCTACAATGAGCAGTTCTTC CAWSDTGRGYNEQFF
TRBJ2-7 few TRBV29-1 TRBD2 TGCAGCGTTGAGGGGGCGGGAGGGACCTACGAGCAGTACTTC CSVEGAGGTYEQYF
TRBJ2-3 . TRBV10-2 . TGCGCCAGCAGTGCCGGCGGCTCAGATACGCAGTATTTT CASSAGGSDTQYF
TRBJ1-2 . TRBV4-3 TRBD1 TGCGCCAGCAGCCAACGTCAGGGGGCTAAGGGCTACACCTTC CASSQRQGAKGYTF
TRBJ2-1 . TRBV2 . TGTGCCAGCAGTGACGCACGGGGAAAGCAGTTCTTC CASSDARGKQFF
TRBJ1-2 few TRBV2 . TGTGCCAGTGCAGGGTTAAGCTATGGCTACACCTTC CASAGLSYGYTF
TRBJ1-1 few TRBV5-1 . TGCGCCAGCAGCGCCGACAGTTACACTGAAGCTTTCTTT CASSADSYTEAFF
TRBJ1-5 few TRBV4-1 TRBD1 TGCGCCAGCAGTCCTGACAGGGCTCGGGACAATCAGCCCCAGCATTTT CASSPDRARDNQPQHF
TRBJ1-1 . TRBV30 . TGTGCCTGGACCCGGACAGAAATGAACACTGAAGCTTTCTTT CAWTRTEMNTEAFF
TRBJ2-3 . TRBV10-3 TRBD1 TGTGCCATCGGGACAGAGTTTGGCACAGATACGCAGTATTTT CAIGTEFGTDTQYF
TRBJ2-7 few TRBV7-9 TRBD1 TGTGCCAGCAGCTTAAACAGGGGATACGAGCAGTACTTC CASSLNRGYEQYF
TRBJ1-4 few TRBV2 TRBD1 TGTGCCAGCAGAGCCGACAGGGGGAAGGAAAAACTGTTTTTT CASRADRGKEKLFF
TRBJ1-2 . TRBV19 TRBD1 TGTGCCAGTAGGTCGCGCGGGACAGAGATCTATGGCTACACCTTC CASRSRGTEIYGYTF
TRBJ1-1 few TRBV5-6 TRBD1 TGTGCCAGCAGCTTGGGGGACAGGTCGAACACTGAAGCTTTCTTT CASSLGDRSNTEAFF
TRBJ2-1 . TRBV4-1 . TGCGCCAGCAGCCAAGAACACGACTCCTACAATGAGCAGTTCTTC CASSQEHDSYNEQFF
TRBJ2-7 . TRBV30 TRBD2 TGTGCCTGGAGTGTCGGACTAGCGGGGGGGCTCGACGAGCAGTACTTC CAWSVGLAGGLDEQYF
TRBJ1-2 . TRBV30 TRBD1 TGTGCCTGGGAAGGACAGGGTGGCTACACCTTC CAWEGQGGYTF
TRBJ1-1 . TRBV30 . TGTGCCTGGAGTGGACAGCAGAACACTGAAGCTTTCTTT CAWSGQQNTEAFF
TRBJ1-5 . TRBV15 . TGTGCCACCAGCAGGCACGGTGGCAATCAGCCCCAGCATTTT CATSRHGGNQPQHF
TRBJ1-2 . TRBV9 . TGTGCCAGCAGCGTAGCCAGTGCATCTGGCTACACCTTC CASSVASASGYTF
TRBJ1-2 few TRBV6-6 TRBD1 TGTGCCAGCAGCCGGCGGGACAGGGGGCATGACTATGGCTACACCTTC CASSRRDRGHDYGYTF
TRBJ1-2 . TRBV4-1 TRBD1 TGCGCCAGCAGCCACCCCGGACAGGGGAACTATGGCTACACCTTC CASSHPGQGNYGYTF
TRBJ2-2 few TRBV2 . TGTGCCAGCAGTGAAGCTCCTTCGAACACCGGGGAGCTGTTTTTT CASSEAPSNTGELFF
TRBJ1-3 once TRBV18 TRBD1 TGTGCCAGCTCACCGGGACAGGAATTCTCTGGAAACACCATATATTTT CASSPGQEFSGNTIYF
TRBJ1-2 . TRBV29-1 TRBD1 TGCAGCGGTATACCCGCCGTCGGACAGGGTGACTATGGCTACACCTTC CSGIPAVGQGDYGYTF
TRBJ1-3 . TRBV6-5 TRBD1 TGTGCCAGCAGTTACGACAGGGCAGGAAACACCATATATTTT CASSYDRAGNTIYF
TRBJ2-7 . TRBV6-5 TRBD1 TGTGCCAGCAGTCTGGACAGGGTGTACGAGCAGTACTTC CASSLDRVYEQYF
TRBJ2-6 few TRBV7-8 . TGTGCCAGCAGCCGCCCGGGCTCTGGGGCCAACGTCCTGACTTTC CASSRPGSGANVLTF
TRBJ2-3 once TRBV7-2 . TGTGCCAGCAGCTCCCAGGGGGGTGGGACCACAGATACGCAGTATTTT CASSSQGGGTTDTQYF
TRBJ2-7 . TRBV2 . TGTGCCAGCAGAATCTCCCTTTACGAGCAGTACTTC CASRISLYEQYF
TRBJ2-7 few TRBV29-1 TRBD1 TGCAGCGGGCGGCCGACAGGGGAGGACGAGCAGTACTTC CSGRPTGEDEQYF
TRBJ1-2 . TRBV30 . TGTGCCTGGAGAGGGCAGGGCCTGGGCTACACCTTC CAWRGQGLGYTF
TRBJ2-7 . TRBV6-5 TRBD1 TGTGCCAGCAGTTACTCGGGGACAGGGACCTACGAGCAGTACTTC CASSYSGTGTYEQYF
TRBJ1-1 few TRBV15 TRBD1 TGTGCCACCAGCAAGGGACAGGGGCTATCGGCTTTCTTT CATSKGQGLSAFF
TRBJ2-2 few TRBV5-1 . TGCGCCAGCAGCTTAATCAGAATGAACACCGGGGAGCTGTTTTTT CASSLIRMNTGELFF
TRBJ2-5 . TRBV9 TRBD1 TGTGCCAGCAGCGGACAGGGTGCGGGGACCCAGTACTTC CASSGQGAGTQYF
TRBJ2-1 . TRBV15 . TGTGCCACTCGAAAGGAGAACTACAATGAGCAGTTCTTC CATRKENYNEQFF
TRBJ1-1 . TRBV9 TRBD1 TGTGCCAGCAGCGTCATGACAGGGGTAGCTTTCTTT CASSVMTGVAFF
TRBJ2-2 . TRBV7-8 . TGTGCCAGCAGCTTAGCTGTAAACACCGGGGAGCTGTTTTTT CASSLAVNTGELFF
TRBJ2-5 . TRBV29-1 TRBD2 TGCAGCGTAGGGAGCGCGGCGGGGGAGGTAGAGACCCAGTACTTC CSVGSAAGEVETQYF
TRBJ2-5 few TRBV19 TRBD1 TGTGCCAGTAGCCACGGGACAGGGGAAGAGACCCAGTACTTC CASSHGTGEETQYF
TRBJ2-4 . TRBV4-3 TRBD1 TGCGCCAGCAGCCAAGATGTTGGGACAGGGCGGGTGGACATTCAGTACTTC CASSQDVGTGRVDIQYF
TRBJ1-2 . TRBV30 . TGTGCCTGGAGTGGGGCAGGGCAGGCGGGCTACACCTTC CAWSGAGQAGYTF
TRBJ2-7 few TRBV7-9 TRBD2 TGTGCCAGCAGTAGTAGCGGGGGCCCCTACGAGCAGTACTTC CASSSSGGPYEQYF
TRBJ2-1 . TRBV4-1 TRBD2 TGCGCCAGCAGCCAATTAGCGGGTTTACTCAATGAGCAGTTCTTC CASSQLAGLLNEQFF
TRBJ2-7 . TRBV5-1 . TGCGCCAGCAGCTTGGTCCGAGGCAGGGAACTCTACGAGCAGTACTTC CASSLVRGRELYEQYF
TRBJ2-1 few TRBV5-1 TRBD2 TGCGCCAGCAGCACCTCTAGCGGACGCTACAATGAGCAGTTCTTC CASSTSSGRYNEQFF
TRBJ1-4 few TRBV5-1 TRBD1 TGCGCCAGCAGCCGGGACAGTGCGGATGAAAAACTGTTTTTT CASSRDSADEKLFF
TRBJ2-5 few TRBV6-1 TRBD1 TGTGCCAGCACCCGGACAGGGAAGGAGACCCAGTACTTC CASTRTGKETQYF
TRBJ2-5 . TRBV7-9 . TGTGCCAGCAGGTCACAACAAGAGACCCAGTACTTC CASRSQQETQYF
TRBJ1-4 . TRBV7-9 TRBD1 TGTGCCAGCAGCTCCCGGACAGGGAGGGATGAAAAACTGTTTTTT CASSSRTGRDEKLFF
TRBJ2-2 . TRBV5-1 . TGCGCCAGCAGCTTGAATTGGGGCATGGACACCGGGGAGCTGTTTTTT CASSLNWGMDTGELFF